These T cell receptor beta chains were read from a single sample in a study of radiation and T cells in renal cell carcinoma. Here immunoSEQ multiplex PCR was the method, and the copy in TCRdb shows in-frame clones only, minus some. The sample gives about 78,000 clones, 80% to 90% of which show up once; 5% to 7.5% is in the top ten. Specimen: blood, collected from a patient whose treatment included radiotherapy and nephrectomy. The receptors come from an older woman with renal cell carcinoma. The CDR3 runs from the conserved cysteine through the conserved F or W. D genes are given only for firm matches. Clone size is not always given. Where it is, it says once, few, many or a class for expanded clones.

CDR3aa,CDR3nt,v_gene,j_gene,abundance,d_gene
CASSGTGGAETQYF,TGTGCCAGCAGTGGGACAGGGGGCGCAGAGACCCAGTACTTC,TRBV6-1,TRBJ2-5,NA,TRBD1
CARSFRDRGFYGNQPQHF,TGTGCCAGAAGCTTCCGGGACAGGGGTTTTTATGGCAATCAGCCCCAGCATTTT,TRBV7-5,TRBJ1-5,NA,NA
CASSLAGVRAIDGYTF,TGCGCCAGCAGCTTGGCGGGGGTCAGGGCGATTGATGGCTACACCTTC,TRBV5-1,TRBJ1-2,NA,NA
CASSQDNLAGGRGETQYF,TGTGCCAGCAGCCAAGATAATCTAGCGGGGGGCCGGGGAGAGACCCAGTACTTC,TRBV14,TRBJ2-5,NA,TRBD2
CASSEAVGISTDTQYF,TGTGCCAGCAGTGAAGCGGTCGGAATTAGCACAGATACGCAGTATTTT,TRBV6-1,TRBJ2-3,NA,NA
CASSITVNQPQHF,TGTGCCAGTAGTATTACGGTCAATCAGCCCCAGCATTTT,TRBV19,TRBJ1-5,few,NA
CASSLRPNTNYGYTF,TGTGCCAGCAGCTTAAGACCGAATACTAACTATGGCTACACCTTC,TRBV13,TRBJ1-2,NA,NA
CASRPDSSNQPQHF,TGCGCCAGCAGACCCGACAGTAGCAATCAGCCCCAGCATTTT,TRBV5-1,TRBJ1-5,NA,NA
CASRKGEHQPQHF,TGTGCCAGCCGCAAGGGGGAACATCAGCCCCAGCATTTT,TRBV18,TRBJ1-5,NA,NA
CASSLGSGTANEKLFF,TGTGCCAGCAGCTTAGGATCGGGGACGGCTAATGAAAAACTGTTTTTT,TRBV11-2,TRBJ1-4,NA,NA
CASRVTYEQYF,TGTGCCAGCAGAGTAACGTACGAGCAGTACTTC,TRBV6-1,TRBJ2-7,NA,NA
CASSTPGLRTDTQYF,TGTGCCAGCAGTACTCCAGGCCTCCGCACAGATACGCAGTATTTT,TRBV9,TRBJ2-3,once,NA
CASSLTGDYGYTF,TGTGCCAGCAGCCTGACAGGGGACTATGGCTACACCTTC,TRBV6-1,TRBJ1-2,NA,TRBD1
CSVVFGTDEAFF,TGCAGCGTCGTCTTTGGGACAGACGAGGCTTTCTTT,TRBV29-1,TRBJ1-1,NA,TRBD1
CASSQVGRVYNEQFF,TGCGCCAGCAGCCAGGTGGGGCGGGTCTACAATGAGCAGTTCTTC,TRBV4-3,TRBJ2-1,NA,NA
CASTFLYEQYF,TGTGCCAGCACATTCCTCTACGAGCAGTACTTC,TRBV6-5,TRBJ2-7,once,NA
CASSIRRGDTEAFF,TGCGCCAGCAGCATACGCAGGGGTGACACTGAAGCTTTCTTT,TRBV5-1,TRBJ1-1,NA,NA
CSDYGQGGFYGYTF,TGCAGCGACTACGGACAGGGTGGGTTCTATGGCTACACCTTC,TRBV29-1,TRBJ1-2,once,TRBD1
CASSTRTRTEGPQHF,TGTGCCAGCAGTACGCGGACGCGAACCGAAGGGCCCCAGCATTTT,TRBV28,TRBJ1-5,NA,NA
CASSPTGGTDTQYF,TGTGCCAGCAGCCCCACAGGGGGCACAGATACGCAGTATTTT,TRBV7-3,TRBJ2-3,NA,TRBD1
CASSTGTNEQFF,TGTGCCAGCAGTACCGGGACCAATGAGCAGTTCTTC,TRBV2,TRBJ2-1,NA,NA
CASSLIPPGQGSGANVLTF,TGTGCCAGCAGCTTAATCCCCCCGGGACAGGGCTCCGGGGCCAACGTCCTGACTTTC,TRBV7-3,TRBJ2-6,NA,TRBD1
CASSLYRGEGEAFF,TGTGCCAGCAGCCTATACCGGGGGGAGGGTGAAGCTTTCTTT,TRBV5-4,TRBJ1-1,NA,NA
CASSVRVTDTQYF,TGCGCCAGCAGCGTTCGGGTCACAGATACGCAGTATTTT,TRBV5-1,TRBJ2-3,NA,NA
CASSLRQGALTGELFF,TGCGCCAGCAGCTTAAGACAGGGGGCGTTGACCGGGGAGCTGTTTTTT,TRBV5-1,TRBJ2-2,NA,TRBD1
CASSVNPQDEQYF,TGTGCCAGCAGCGTAAACCCCCAGGACGAGCAGTACTTC,TRBV9,TRBJ2-7,NA,NA
CASSPLFGGAVAGTYEQYF,TGTGCCAGCAGTCCCCTCTTCGGGGGGGCGGTAGCTGGAACCTACGAGCAGTACTTC,TRBV27,TRBJ2-7,NA,TRBD2
CSVHGTGSYGYTF,TGCAGCGTGCACGGGACAGGGAGCTATGGCTACACCTTC,TRBV29-1,TRBJ1-2,once,TRBD1
CASRTVRAGELFF,TGTGCCAGCAGGACAGTGAGGGCCGGGGAGCTGTTTTTT,TRBV6-5,TRBJ2-2,NA,NA
CASSLVRLSTGELFF,TGTGCCAGCAGCTTAGTCAGACTCAGCACCGGGGAGCTGTTTTTT,TRBV7-2,TRBJ2-2,NA,NA
CASSVRGFYNEQFF,TGTGCCAGCAGTGTCCGGGGGTTCTACAATGAGCAGTTCTTC,TRBV2,TRBJ2-1,NA,NA
CASNRDRSEKLFF,TGTGCCAGCAATCGGGACCGGAGCGAAAAACTGTTTTTT,TRBV25-1,TRBJ1-4,NA,NA
CASSLRNTEAFF,TGTGCCAGCAGCTTAAGGAACACTGAAGCTTTCTTT,TRBV5-6,TRBJ1-1,once,NA
CASSSGLAGVNTGELFF,TGCGCCAGCAGCTCGGGACTAGCGGGGGTGAACACCGGGGAGCTGTTTTTT,TRBV5-1,TRBJ2-2,NA,TRBD2
CASSLWQSSGANVLTF,TGTGCCAGCAGCTTATGGCAGAGCTCTGGGGCCAACGTCCTGACTTTC,TRBV11-1,TRBJ2-6,NA,NA
CASSLASGGTEQFF,TGTGCCAGCAGCTTAGCTAGCGGGGGTACTGAGCAGTTCTTC,TRBV7-6,TRBJ2-1,NA,TRBD2
CASSPAPGDYGYTF,TGTGCCAGCAGCCCGGCTCCCGGAGACTATGGCTACACCTTC,TRBV5-4,TRBJ1-2,NA,NA
CASRRGGLNYGYTF,TGTGCCAGCAGGAGGGGCGGATTAAACTATGGCTACACCTTC,TRBV2,TRBJ1-2,NA,NA
CASSSEGRETQYF,TGTGCCAGCAGCTCCGAGGGGCGAGAGACCCAGTACTTC,TRBV11-3,TRBJ2-5,NA,NA
CASTIGTGVSYEQYF,TGTGCCAGCACCATTGGGACAGGCGTCTCCTACGAGCAGTACTTC,TRBV28,TRBJ2-7,NA,TRBD1
CASSPGQEGIKETQYF,TGTGCCAGCAGCCCGGGACAGGAGGGGATAAAAGAGACCCAGTACTTC,TRBV7-6,TRBJ2-5,NA,TRBD1
CSAGYGYTF,TGCAGTGCTGGCTATGGCTACACCTTC,TRBV20-1,TRBJ1-2,NA,NA
CASSIGSGTEAFF,TGTGCCAGTAGTATTGGGTCGGGCACTGAAGCTTTCTTT,TRBV19,TRBJ1-1,few,NA
CASRARGERDTQYF,TGTGCCAGTAGAGCCAGGGGGGAACGAGATACGCAGTATTTT,TRBV19,TRBJ2-3,NA,NA
CASSPPPYQETQYF,TGTGCCAGCTCACCCCCCCCGTACCAAGAGACCCAGTACTTC,TRBV18,TRBJ2-5,NA,NA
CASSVGVRVDTEAFF,TGTGCCAGCAGCGTAGGTGTCAGGGTGGACACTGAAGCTTTCTTT,TRBV9,TRBJ1-1,few,NA
CASSQGRDSNQPQHF,TGTGCCAGCAGCCAGGGTCGGGATAGCAATCAGCCCCAGCATTTT,TRBV4-2,TRBJ1-5,NA,NA
CASSQVGGVTDTQYF,TGTGCCAGCAGCCAAGTTGGCGGGGTCACAGATACGCAGTATTTT,TRBV14,TRBJ2-3,NA,NA
CASTFYRAPGPGELFF,TGTGCCAGCACATTCTACCGGGCCCCAGGCCCCGGGGAGCTGTTTTTT,TRBV5-4,TRBJ2-2,NA,NA
CASSLVANTGELFF,TGTGCCAGCAGCTTGGTAGCAAACACCGGGGAGCTGTTTTTT,TRBV5-4,TRBJ2-2,NA,NA
CASSLTTPSDGYTF,TGTGCCAGCAGCTTAACGACACCCTCAGATGGCTACACCTTC,TRBV7-9,TRBJ1-2,NA,NA
CASSRSTGGSAEAFF,TGCGCCAGCAGCCGGTCGACAGGGGGAAGCGCTGAAGCTTTCTTT,TRBV5-1,TRBJ1-1,NA,TRBD1
CASSGIGGATGANVLTF,TGTGCCAGTAGTGGGATCGGGGGGGCGACAGGGGCCAACGTCCTGACTTTC,TRBV19,TRBJ2-6,NA,TRBD2
CASSRGEREQFF,TGTGCCAGCAGCCGGGGTGAGCGGGAGCAGTTCTTC,TRBV7-3,TRBJ2-1,NA,NA
CASSLRSYGYTF,TGTGCCAGCAGCTTGAGATCCTATGGCTACACCTTC,TRBV5-6,TRBJ1-2,NA,NA
CSVATQGSLEQYF,TGCAGCGTTGCCACACAGGGTTCCCTCGAGCAGTACTTC,TRBV29-1,TRBJ2-7,NA,NA
CASSLGAGLNSGANVLTF,TGTGCCAGCAGCTTGGGCGCAGGGTTAAACTCTGGGGCCAACGTCCTGACTTTC,TRBV5-5,TRBJ2-6,NA,NA
CASSRSSGGNNEQFF,TGTGCCAGCAGTCGTTCTAGCGGGGGGAACAATGAGCAGTTCTTC,TRBV28,TRBJ2-1,NA,TRBD2
CASSDVRGRNTEAFF,TGTGCCAGCAGTGACGTGAGGGGCCGAAACACTGAAGCTTTCTTT,TRBV25-1,TRBJ1-1,once,NA